A single sample is the source of the 18 T cell receptor beta chains below, sequenced in a study of cytomegalovirus exposure and HLA in healthy donors. Use of 60 Vbeta and 13 Jbeta primers characterized the PCR. The repertoire was sequenced with immunoSEQ multiplex PCR; TCRdb's copy has only in-frame clones and lacks some. The sample lists about 98,000 clones, around 76% occurring once. The sequenced sample was PBMCs. These receptors were collected from a human donor in good health.

This chain connects TRBV10-3 to TRBJ2-3; 7 nucleotides align to TRBD2. J was trimmed by 0 bases and V by 3 bases; bases with no gene match: 15. This CDR3 spans 19 amino acids. The germline gives CDR1 ENHRY, CDR2 SYGVKD. In DNA form, the CDR3 reads TGTGCCATCAGTGACCCGAGCGGGGCGCCCCTACCTAGCACAGATACGCAGTATTTT. This codes for CAISDPSGAPLPSTDTQYF.

The V gene is TRBV30, the J gene TRBJ2-7; TRBD2 agrees at 12 bases. Germline loops: CDR1 GTSNPN, CDR2 SVGIG (reference sequence). This CDR3 spans 14 amino acids. With 3 bases clipped from V and 2 bases from J, the junction kept 2 bases outside the gene matches. In DNA form, the CDR3 reads TGTGCCTGGAGGACTAGCGGGGGACCCTACGAGCAGTACTTC. It translates to CAWRTSGGPYEQYF.

The rearrangement links TRBV27 to TRBJ1-4, with D unresolved. The CDR3 consists of 15 residues. V was trimmed by 8 bases and J by 8 bases, leaving 21 bases between them. CDR1 is MNHEY, CDR2 SMNVEV, per germline (reference sequence). The CDR3 DNA follows: TGTGCCAGCTTAGGCTTTGGAGAGTCTGACGAAAAACTGTTTTTT. Translated, it gives CASLGFGESDEKLFF. Filled out from reference TRBV27 and TRBJ1-4, the complete variable domain reads EAQVTQNPRYLITVTGKKLTVTCSQNMNHEYMSWYRQDPGLGLRQIYYSMNVEVTDKGDVPEGYKVSRKEKRNFPLILESPSPNQTSLYFCASLGFGESDEKLFFGSGTQLSVL.

This chain joins TRBV27 and TRBJ1-1; no firm D call. Trimming pared 5 bases from V and 0 bases from J, leaving 7 bases between. There are 13 residues in the CDR3. In germline, CDR1 is MNHEY, CDR2 SMNVEV (reference sequence). This CDR3 reads CASSPGMNTEAFF. CDR3 coding DNA: TGTGCCAGCAGTCCGGGAATGAACACTGAAGCTTTCTTT.

The rearrangement links TRBV2 to TRBJ2-7; TRBD2 matches 10 bases. The trim removed 11 bases at V and 3 bases at J, leaving 10 bases unmatched. From germline, CDR1 is SNHLY and CDR2 FYNNEI. This CDR3 is built from 14 residues. The CDR3 nucleotides read TGTGCCGGCGCCCCCCGGACTAGCGGCTACGAGCAGTACTTC. It codes for CAGAPRTSGYEQYF. The full variable domain, rest sourced from reference TRBV2 and TRBJ2-7, is EPEVTQTPSHQVTQMGQEVILRCVPISNHLYFYWYRQILGQKVEFLVSFYNNEISEKSEIFDDQFSVERPDGSNFTLKIRSTKLEDSAMYFCAGAPRTSGYEQYFGPGTRLTVT.

The sample holds a few counts of this clone. The rearrangement links TRBV30 to TRBJ1-1; tentative D call: TRBD1 (6 bases). Trimming stripped 4 bases from V and 0 bases from J, with 12 bases between. The CDR3 covers 14 residues. CDR1 and CDR2 from the germline V gene are GTSNPN and SVGIG (reference sequence). CDR3 protein: CAWTMTGVNTEAFF. DNA for the CDR3: TGTGCCTGGACCATGACAGGAGTGAACACTGAAGCTTTCTTT.

V and J are TRBV11-2 and TRBJ2-5; the match to TRBD1 covers 8 bases. The CDR3 length is 13 residues. CDR1 is SGHAT, CDR2 FQNNGV, per germline. V was pared by 3 bases and J by 6 bases, with 3 bases of the junction left unmatched. This CDR3 is CASSFTRGQTQYF. CDR3 in DNA: TGTGCCAGCAGCTTCACCAGGGGGCAGACCCAGTACTTC.

The chain combines TRBV7-9 with TRBJ1-1, with 10 bases aligning to TRBD1. The CDR3 runs 16 residues. The V gene's germline CDR1 is SEHNR and CDR2 FQNEAQ (reference sequence). Trimming removed 4 bases from V and 8 bases from J; junction bases left unmatched: 13. CDR3 loop: CASSYWTGGMGSEAFF. The CDR3 DNA sequence: TGTGCCAGCAGCTACTGGACAGGGGGGATGGGGTCCGAAGCTTTCTTT.

This CDR3 reads CASSPMLGGVMSPLHF. The CDR3 coding sequence is TGTGCCAGCAGCCCAATGCTCGGGGGAGTAATGTCACCCCTCCACTTT. The chain couples TRBV7-8 to TRBJ1-6, with D tentatively TRBD1 (5 bases). With 5 bases removed from V and 10 bases from J, the gap between germline ends came to 21 bases. The CDR3 loop spans 16 amino acids. The V gene's germline CDR1 is SGHVS and CDR2 FQNEAQ.

The CDR3 is CASRRFDYGYTF. The CDR3 DNA is TGTGCCAGCAGACGGTTTGACTATGGCTACACCTTC. The chain carries TRBV6-1 and TRBJ1-2; D not resolved. The V and J ends lost 6 bases and 3 bases respectively, with 8 bases between them. Germline-derived CDR1 and CDR2 are MNHNS and SASEGT. This CDR3 has 12 residues.

The CDR3 loop is CASSANRGTAPTDTQYF. The CDR3 nucleotides are TGTGCCAGCAGTGCCAATCGCGGGACCGCTCCCACAGATACGCAGTATTTT. The rearrangement uses TRBV6-1 and TRBJ2-3; a weak D match, TRBD2 (6 bases). This CDR3 spans 17 amino acids. CDR1 and CDR2 (germline): MNHNS, SASEGT. V shed 4 bases and J shed 2 bases, with 19 bases lying between them.

This rearrangement joins TRBV7-2 to TRBJ2-7, with D possibly matching TRBD2 (7 bases). This CDR3 is built from 17 residues. Germline CDR1 reads SGHTA; CDR2 reads FQGNSA. V was trimmed by 0 bases and J by 0 bases, leaving 15 bases between them. The CDR3 DNA reads as TGTGCCAGCAGCTTAGCCTTACAGCGGGGACACTCCTACGAGCAGTACTTC. Translating it yields CASSLALQRGHSYEQYF.

The chain combines TRBV2 with TRBJ1-5, with TRBD1 as a possible D gene (6 bases). This CDR3 contains 16 residues. Trimming removed 6 bases from V and 5 bases from J, with 20 bases in between. Germline CDR1 reads SNHLY; CDR2 reads FYNNEI. CDR3 bases: TGTGCCAGCAGGCTTGAAAATACAGGGTGGCATCAGCCCCAGCATTTT. Its translation is CASRLENTGWHQPQHF. Supplemented by reference TRBV2 and TRBJ1-5, the full variable domain reads EPEVTQTPSHQVTQMGQEVILRCVPISNHLYFYWYRQILGQKVEFLVSFYNNEISEKSEIFDDQFSVERPDGSNFTLKIRSTKLEDSAMYFCASRLENTGWHQPQHFGDGTRLSIL.

This clone occurred once. The chain recombines TRBV18 with TRBJ1-2; 8 bases align to TRBD1. This CDR3 has 16 amino acids. V dropped 5 bases and J dropped 1; count of bases not matched to a gene: 9. From germline, CDR1 is KGHSH and CDR2 LQKENI. CDR3 nucleotides: TGTGCCAGCTCATGGGGACAGGCCAGCTTTAACTATGGCTACACCTTC. This sequence encodes CASSWGQASFNYGYTF. The full variable domain, its missing parts supplied by reference TRBV18 and TRBJ1-2, is NAGVMQNPRHLVRRRGQEARLRCSPMKGHSHVYWYRQLPEEGLKFMVYLQKENIIDESGMPKERFSAEFPKEGPSILRIQQVVRGDSAAYFCASSWGQASFNYGYTFGSGTRLTVV.

The J gene is TRBJ1-4, the V gene TRBV27; perhaps TRBD1 as D (5 bases). The V end lost 4 bases, the J end lost 6 bases, and 21 bases lay between the germline ends. The V gene's germline CDR1 is MNHEY and CDR2 SMNVEV (reference sequence). The CDR3 sequence is 17 residues long. CDR3 residues: CASSSSINHRRDEKLFF. For the CDR3, the DNA is TGTGCCAGCAGTTCCTCTATTAATCACAGGAGAGATGAAAAACTGTTTTTT. Full variable domain (outside the CDR3, taken from reference TRBV27 and TRBJ1-4): EAQVTQNPRYLITVTGKKLTVTCSQNMNHEYMSWYRQDPGLGLRQIYYSMNVEVTDKGDVPEGYKVSRKEKRNFPLILESPSPNQTSLYFCASSSSINHRRDEKLFFGSGTQLSVL.

The chain combines TRBV6-5 with TRBJ2-5, with 12 bases identical to TRBD1. Germline V gene data show CDR1 as MNHEY and CDR2 as SVGAGI. This CDR3 is 15 amino acids long. V was pared by 6 bases and J by 5 bases, with 7 bases of the junction left unmatched. The chain's CDR3 is CASRAGTGGPETQYF. For the CDR3, the DNA is TGTGCCAGCAGAGCCGGGACAGGGGGCCCGGAGACCCAGTACTTC.

This clone was detected a few times. The chain uses TRBV10-3 and TRBJ2-7; D might be TRBD1 (5 bases). Looked up from germline, CDR1 is ENHRY and CDR2 is SYGVKD. This CDR3 is 14 amino acids long. V was trimmed by 5 bases and J by 4 bases, leaving 15 bases between them. CDR3 DNA: TGTGCCATCAGTCACAAAGGGGCTACGTACGAGCAGTACTTC. Amino acid sequence: CAISHKGATYEQYF.

V is TRBV9 and J is TRBJ2-7; 7 bases align to TRBD1. This CDR3 region has 15 residues. The germline V gene has CDR1 SGDLS and CDR2 YYNGEE. V lost 4 bases to trimming and J lost 3 bases; unmatched junction nucleotides: 10. The DNA of the CDR3 is TGTGCCAGCAGCCCGCGGACCGGGACAGACTACGAGCAGTACTTC. It specifies CASSPRTGTDYEQYF.